This TCR beta chain was obtained from a study of blood T cell repertoires in COVID-19. For the study at large: The study drew acute and convalescent COVID-19 samples from the United States, Italy and Spain. In each case, the material was cDNA or gDNA derived from T cells, B-cell-depleted T cells, or PBMCs.

The study recruited exposed participants who had met a COVID-19 case within 2 weeks before entry. Using immunoSEQ multiplex PCR, the repertoire was profiled, and TCRdb retains in-frame clones only, with some absent. The profile shows about 300,000 clones, about 90% of them singletons. Trimming took 5 bases from V and 8 from J, leaving 18 bases between them. The germline gives CDR1 SEHNR, CDR2 FQNEAQ (reference sequence). CDR3 length: 15 residues. The source is a woman aged 45-60 years who had been exposed to COVID-19. The genes are TRBV7-9 and TRBJ1-4, with TRBD1 as a possible D gene (5 bases). The sequencing input was PBMCs or T cells enriched from blood (not recorded which). CDR3 bases: TGTGCCAGCAGCAGCTCGGGTCCCCAGGGCGAAAAACTGTTTTTT. It yields the protein CASSSSGPQGEKLFF.